This T cell receptor beta chain was observed in a study of cytomegalovirus exposure and HLA in healthy donors. The V end lost 6 bases, the J end lost 4 bases, and 16 bases lay between the germline ends. Germline CDR1 reads MGHDK; CDR2 reads SYGVNS. The CDR3 has 15 residues. Only in-frame clones appear in the TCRdb table, and some are missing; sequencing was by immunoSEQ multiplex PCR. The sample yields hundreds of thousands of clones, approximately 88% seen once. Notes on this clone: Antigen unknown.

The donors were part of the validation cohort of roughly 110 subjects. That cohort was separate from the first cohort, which comprised some 670 subjects. Overall study findings and caveats: High sensitivity and specificity were reportedly achieved when the classifier diagnosed cytomegalovirus status. Overall, about 160 TCR beta chains were annotated as cytomegalovirus-associated.

This clonotype was obtained from a woman aged 30 to 39 in good health and CMV-seropositive. This sequence joins TRBV25-1 and TRBJ2-1, with D perhaps TRBD2 (5 bases). The sequencing input was PBMCs. The CDR3 DNA sequence: TGTGCCAGCAGCGCTAAGATTGGCGGGTACAATGAGCAGTTCTTC. Amino acids: CASSAKIGGYNEQFF. The complete variable domain, with remaining parts taken from reference TRBV25-1 and TRBJ2-1, reads EADIYQTPRYLVIGTGKKITLECSQTMGHDKMYWYQQDPGMELHLIHYSYGVNSTEKGDLSSESTVSRIRTEHFPLTLESARPSHTSQYLCASSAKIGGYNEQFFGPGTRLTVL.